A single T cell receptor (beta chain) is shown here with its context. The CDR3 extends over 13 amino acids. Between the trimmed V and J ends, which lost 3 bases and 6 bases, there was a span of 9 bases. CDR1 and CDR2 from the germline V gene are MNHEY and SVGAGI. The data were produced by immunoSEQ multiplex PCR, yet TCRdb's version contains in-frame clones alone and is incomplete. There are 40,000 or so clones in the sample; around 80% occur only once, and 22% lies in the top ten. The sample is drawn from a study of OX40 agonist ivuxolimab in advanced cancers. In the study overall: Subjects had a mean age of about 57 years, with a range of 23 to 79; more than 75% were male.

The sequence derives from an adult with an advanced solid tumor such as melanoma, head and neck, liver or kidney cancer. The chain uses TRBV6-5 and TRBJ1-5; D gene ambiguous. This specimen was CD4+ or CD8+ T cells sorted from blood, taken in a trial of the OX40 agonist ivuxolimab. In DNA form, the CDR3 reads TGTGCCAGCAGTTATTTACTGGGTCAGCCCCAGCATTTT. Amino acid sequence: CASSYLLGQPQHF.